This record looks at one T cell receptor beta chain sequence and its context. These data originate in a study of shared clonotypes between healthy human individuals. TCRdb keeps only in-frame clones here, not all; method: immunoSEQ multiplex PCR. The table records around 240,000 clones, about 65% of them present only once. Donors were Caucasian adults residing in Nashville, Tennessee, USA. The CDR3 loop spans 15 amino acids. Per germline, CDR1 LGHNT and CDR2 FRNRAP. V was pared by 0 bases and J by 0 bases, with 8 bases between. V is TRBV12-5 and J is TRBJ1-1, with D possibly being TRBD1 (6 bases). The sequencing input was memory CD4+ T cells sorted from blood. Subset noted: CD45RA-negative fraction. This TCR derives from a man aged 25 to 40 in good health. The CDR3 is CASGLVTGMNTEAFF. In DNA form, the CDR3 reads TGTGCTAGTGGTTTGGTTACAGGGATGAACACTGAAGCTTTCTTT.